The TCR beta chain under discussion was sequenced for a study of blood T cell repertoires in COVID-19. Overall study context: Sites across the United States, Italy and Spain contributed samples from acute and convalescent COVID-19. The cDNA or gDNA used as material had been derived from T cells, B-cell-depleted T cells, or PBMCs.

With 0 bases removed from V and 3 bases from J, the gap between germline ends came to 9 bases. Germline V gene lookup returns CDR1 SGHVS and CDR2 FQNEAQ. The CDR3 has 15 amino acids. Per the authors' pipeline: Nucleated cell number was recorded as an estimate derived from reference gene primer amplification. Method: immunoSEQ multiplex PCR; TCRdb's copy keeps in-frame clones and lacks some. V, J and clone size were drawn from that table, and D and trimming were deduced from the DNA. Counted here are about 220,000 clones, 85% occurring once; the ten biggest clones make up over 2.5%. The sequence derives from a man aged 50 to 60 who had recovered from COVID-19. The chain combines TRBV7-8 with TRBJ1-5; a possible D gene is TRBD1 (6 bases). Specimen: peripheral blood. CDR3 loop: CASSLAGGSNQPQHF. CDR3 DNA: TGTGCCAGCAGCTTAGCAGGGGGTTCCAATCAGCCCCAGCATTTT.